A single sample gave rise to the 10 T cell receptor beta chains below, sequenced in a study of T-cell reconstitution after alpha-beta-depleted transplantation in children. This sample's TCRbeta library carried unique molecular identifier barcodes. Each CDR3 protein is one row after TCRdb ran MiXCR on the PCR reads. The data contain hundreds of thousands of distinct CDR3 sequences, 10% to 15% of them singletons. The sequencing here drew on PBMCs, mostly from graft donor cells, taken 360 days after TCRalphabeta/CD19-depleted stem cell transplant. These TCRs come from a male patient aged 10 to 17 who had a stem cell transplant for acute myeloid leukemia, so the T cells may come from the graft donor.

This clonotype was detected many times. The J gene is TRBJ2-7, the V gene TRBV4-2, with TRBD2 identical over 10 bases. Germline lookup yields CDR1 LGHNA and CDR2 YNFKEQ. The CDR3 has 17 amino acids. Trimming at V came to 4 bases and at J to 1 base, leaving 10 bases not matched to a gene. CDR3 sequence: CASSPEGLAGDSYEQYF. The CDR3 DNA is TGTGCCAGCAGCCCCGAGGGGCTAGCGGGAGATTCCTACGAGCAGTACTTC.

A note on this clonotype: With a much larger clone just one base away, this may be a read error. V and J are TRBV12-3 or TRBV12-4 and TRBJ2-1, with TRBD1 matching over 8 bases. There are 14 residues in the CDR3. After removal of 5 bases from V and 7 bases from J, the junction contained 7 bases not matched to a gene. The CDR3 region has the DNA TGTGCCAGCAGTATGTTAAGGACAGGGAATGAGCAGTTCTTC. It is translated as CASSMLRTGNEQFF.

This clonotype has ten or more counts. This chain connects TRBV11-1 to TRBJ2-5, with D hard to call. The CDR3 runs 14 residues. V shed 0 bases and J shed 1 base, with 6 bases lying between them. In germline, CDR1 is SGHAT, CDR2 FQDESV (reference sequence). The CDR3 loop is CASSLADIQETQYF. The CDR3 DNA reads TGTGCCAGCAGCTTAGCGGATATCCAAGAGACCCAGTACTTC.

The rearrangement joins TRBV20-1 to TRBJ2-4; the match to TRBD2 covers 11 bases. The CDR3 runs to 15 residues. In germline, CDR1 is DFQATT, CDR2 SNEGSKA (reference sequence). V trimming: 0 bases; J trimming: 8 bases; junction bases outside the gene matches: 6. CDR3 protein: CSARDPTSGTDIQYF. For the CDR3, the DNA is TGCAGTGCTAGAGATCCGACTAGCGGGACTGACATTCAGTACTTC.

The CDR3 reads CASRGLAGLTEQYF. CDR3 sequence (DNA): TGTGCCAGCAGAGGACTAGCGGGCCTCACCGAGCAGTACTTC. This chain links TRBV5-6 with TRBJ2-7; TRBD2 matches 11 bases. CDR3 length: 14 residues. Germline V gives CDR1 SGHDT, CDR2 YYEEEE. V lost 5 bases to trimming and J lost 6 bases; unmatched junction nucleotides: 7.

This clonotype turned up a few times. The chain joins TRBV12-3 or TRBV12-4 to TRBJ1-1; no firm D call. With 0 bases removed from V and 1 base from J, the gap between germline ends came to 6 bases. The CDR3 is 14 residues long. CDR3 in DNA: TGTGCCAGCAGTTTAGCGCGGGAGAACACTGAAGCTTTCTTT. Translation gives CASSLARENTEAFF.

This chain links TRBV28 with TRBJ2-7; D unclear. The V gene's germline CDR1 is MDHEN and CDR2 SYDVKM. Trimming removed 8 bases at V and 1 base at J, with 15 bases between. This CDR3 spans 14 amino acids. CDR3 sequence (DNA): TGTGCCAGCCAGCGCTCCGAACCTTCCTACGAGCAGTACTTC. Amino acids: CASQRSEPSYEQYF.

CDR3 residues: CASSHAGPEYF. The CDR3 nucleotides are TGTGCCAGCAGCCACGCAGGACCTGAGTACTTC. The chain joins TRBV14 to TRBJ2-7; D is ambiguous. CDR1 is SGHDN and CDR2 is FVKESK in the germline V gene. The CDR3 is 11 amino acids. V was clipped by 3 bases and J by 11 bases, with 11 bases between them. The full variable domain, its missing parts supplied by reference TRBV14 and TRBJ2-7, is EAGVTQFPSHSVIEKGQTVTLRCDPISGHDNLYWYRRVMGKEIKFLLHFVKESKQDESGMPNNRFLAERTGGTYSTLKVQPAELEDSGVYFCASSHAGPEYFGPGTRLTVT.

This clonotype turned up a few times. An end of the junction differs from the germline gene, which may be a read error. The J gene is TRBJ2-7, the V gene TRBV15; D is undetermined. Germline assignment: CDR1 LNHNV and CDR2 YYDKDF (reference sequence). The CDR3 contains 13 residues. This CDR3 reads CATSRPGLSPLNF. In DNA form, the CDR3 reads TGTGCCACCAGCAGACCCGGGCTATCGCCCCTGAACTTC.

The chain has TRBV5-5 and TRBJ2-1; 8 bases are a match to TRBD1. The V segment lost 1 base and the J segment 3 bases; nucleotides outside the gene matches: 3. The germline V gene has CDR1 SGHKS and CDR2 YYEKEE (reference sequence). The CDR3 is 15 residues long. In nucleotides, the CDR3 is TGTGCCAGCAGCTTGTCAGGGGGCATCTACAATGAGCAGTTCTTC. Translating gives CASSLSGGIYNEQFF.